These 31 T cell receptor beta chains came from one sample sequenced in a study of control samples from healthy donors and cancer patients. Clones were read by immunoSEQ multiplex PCR, and TCRdb kept only the in-frame ones, dropping some. This sample has 150,000 to 200,000 clones, with less than 95% found just once. Sequenced input: PBMCs. Receptor source: a man in his fifties or sixties with colorectal cancer.

This rearrangement joins TRBV27 to TRBJ1-1; 7 bases line up with TRBD1. The CDR3 loop spans 15 amino acids. In germline, CDR1 is MNHEY, CDR2 SMNVEV (reference sequence). V lost 6 bases, J lost 9 bases, and 16 bases stayed unmatched. The CDR3 protein is CASRSGSTGVLKAFF. The CDR3, as DNA: TGTGCCAGCAGATCTGGGAGTACAGGGGTTCTAAAAGCTTTCTTT.

This sequence joins TRBV19 and TRBJ1-4, with 9 bases fitting TRBD1. V lost 5 bases to trimming and J lost 8 bases; unmatched junction nucleotides: 6. The CDR3 has 14 residues. Per germline, CDR1 LNHDA and CDR2 SQIVND (reference sequence). The CDR3 here is CASSQQGAVEKLFF. As DNA, the CDR3 is TGTGCCAGTAGTCAACAGGGGGCGGTGGAAAAACTGTTTTTT.

A word on this clone: This CDR3 is also generated by other DNA sequences in the sample. The chain joins TRBV19 to TRBJ1-5; 11 bases line up with TRBD1. J gave up 1 base and V 6 bases, and 5 bases lay outside the gene matches. The CDR3 totals 16 residues. The germline gives CDR1 LNHDA, CDR2 SQIVND (reference sequence). CDR3: CASSSGQGASNQPQHF. CDR3 in DNA: TGTGCCAGTAGCTCCGGACAGGGGGCAAGCAATCAGCCCCAGCATTTT.

The chain joins TRBV3-1 (or the pseudogene TRBV3-2) to TRBJ2-7; possibly TRBD2 for D (6 bases). The germline V and J ends were trimmed by 4 bases and 8 bases, with 12 bases remaining between them. Germline V gives CDR1 LGHDT, CDR2 YNNKEL (reference sequence). This CDR3 is built from 12 residues. The CDR3 reads CASSRPGEKQYF. Here the CDR3 DNA reads TGTGCCAGCAGCCGTCCGGGGGAGAAGCAGTACTTC.

The chain employs TRBV19 and TRBJ1-5; 8 bases match TRBD1. Germline CDR1 reads LNHDA; CDR2 reads SQIVND (reference sequence). V trimming: 5 bases; J trimming: 6 bases; junction bases outside the gene matches: 6. The CDR3 length is 14 residues. The CDR3 here is CASSLQGDSQPQHF. The CDR3 nucleotides read TGTGCCAGTAGTTTACAGGGGGACAGTCAGCCCCAGCATTTT.

This chain joins TRBV5-4 and TRBJ2-3, with a tentative D call TRBD2 (7 bases). This CDR3 spans 15 amino acids. Trimming removed 0 bases from V and 4 bases from J, with 12 bases in between. Germline-derived CDR1 and CDR2 are SGHNT and YYREEE (reference sequence). This CDR3 is CASSLGGGGPDTQYF. For the CDR3, the DNA is TGTGCCAGCAGCTTGGGGGGAGGGGGGCCAGATACGCAGTATTTT.

This clone appeared once. The genes are TRBV3-1 (or the pseudogene TRBV3-2) and TRBJ2-3, with no clear D. The CDR3 consists of 17 residues. Trimming stripped 0 bases from V and 2 bases from J, with 15 bases between. CDR1 is LGHDT and CDR2 is YNNKEL in the germline V gene (reference sequence). The CDR3, as DNA: TGTGCCAGCAGCCAAGATCAGGTACTATCCTACACAGATACGCAGTATTTT. Translating gives CASSQDQVLSYTDTQYF.

The chain carries TRBV5-4 and TRBJ1-3, with D maybe TRBD1 (5 bases). V was pared by 0 bases and J by 4 bases, with 14 bases between. The length of the CDR3 is 16 residues. CDR1 and CDR2 (germline): SGHNT, YYREEE (reference sequence). In DNA form, the CDR3 reads TGTGCCAGCAGCTTGGACGAGGGGATGGGCGGAAACACCATATATTTT. Encoded protein: CASSLDEGMGGNTIYF.

The DNA for the CDR3 is TGTGCCAGCAGCCAAGGAAGGGGAGCAGAGACCCAGTACTTC. It specifies CASSQGRGAETQYF. V and J are TRBV3-1 (or the pseudogene TRBV3-2) and TRBJ2-5; D is tentatively TRBD1 or TRBD2 (5 bases each). V lost 1 base, J lost 4 bases, and 10 bases lay in between. There are 14 residues in the CDR3. Per germline, CDR1 LGHDT and CDR2 YNNKEL (reference sequence).

This rearrangement joins TRBV7-9 to TRBJ2-1; maybe TRBD1 (6 bases). V was clipped by 3 bases and J by 7 bases, with 16 bases between them. This CDR3 spans 15 amino acids. CDR1 is SEHNR, CDR2 FQNEAQ, per germline (reference sequence). The CDR3 sequence: CASSLRRQGNNEQFF. The CDR3 DNA sequence: TGTGCCAGCAGCTTGAGACGGCAGGGGAATAATGAGCAGTTCTTC.

This chain links TRBV5-4 with TRBJ1-4; D remains ambiguous. CDR1 is SGHNT, CDR2 YYREEE, per germline (reference sequence). There are 14 residues in the CDR3. Trimming left V 0 bases short and J 6 bases short, with 9 bases between. The CDR3 coding sequence is TGTGCCAGCAGCTTGGATGGGTTTGATGAAAAACTGTTTTTT. Its protein product is CASSLDGFDEKLFF.

The rearrangement links TRBV9 to TRBJ1-2; unclear D gene. The germline V gene encodes CDR1 SGDLS and CDR2 YYNGEE. Trimming pared 4 bases from V and 7 bases from J, leaving 8 bases between. There are 11 residues in the CDR3. In nucleotides, the CDR3 is TGTGCCAGCAGCCACACACTTGGCTACACCTTC. Protein: CASSHTLGYTF.

The rearrangement links TRBV6-5 to TRBJ2-3, with D perhaps TRBD2 (5 bases). Germline V gene sequence: CDR1 MNHEY, CDR2 SVGAGI. The CDR3 consists of 14 residues. The V end was cut by 6 bases, the J end by 4 bases, with 14 bases between. Written as DNA, the CDR3 is TGTGCCAGCAGGGAGGACCCCTCGGCAGATACGCAGTATTTT. Residues: CASREDPSADTQYF.

V and J are TRBV5-4 and TRBJ1-2; the D gene is possibly TRBD1 (6 bases). The germline CDR1 and CDR2 sequences are SGHNT and YYREEE (reference sequence). This CDR3 comprises 13 residues. With 6 bases removed from V and 4 bases from J, the gap between germline ends came to 13 bases. CDR3 DNA: TGTGCCAGCACCCGCCAGGGGATCTATGGCTACACCTTC. It specifies CASTRQGIYGYTF.

This clone was detected once. The genes are TRBV9 and TRBJ2-1; tentatively, D is TRBD2 (5 bases). V lost 4 bases and J 7 bases, leaving 9 bases between the germline ends. The CDR3 extends over 12 amino acids. Germline V gives CDR1 SGDLS, CDR2 YYNGEE. The CDR3 DNA reads TGTGCCAGCAGCCCCGGGGTGAATGAGCAGTTCTTC. Its translation: CASSPGVNEQFF. The full variable domain, its missing parts supplied by reference TRBV9 and TRBJ2-1, is DSGVTQTPKHLITATGQRVTLRCSPRSGDLSVYWYQQSLDQGLQFLIQYYNGEERAKGNILERFSAQQFPDLHSELNLSSLELGDSALYFCASSPGVNEQFFGPGTRLTVL.

The chain is built from TRBV12-3 or TRBV12-4 and TRBJ1-2; D is unclear. The CDR3 length is 12 residues. Trimming shortened V by 3 bases and J by 3 bases, and 5 bases separated the two germline ends. CDR3 coding DNA: TGTGCCAGCAGTTTGATTGACTATGGCTACACCTTC. Translated: CASSLIDYGYTF.

The chain carries TRBV18 and TRBJ2-3; 14 nucleotides match TRBD2. The CDR3 spans 18 residues. Trimming removed 3 bases from V and 6 bases from J; junction bases left unmatched: 11. In germline, CDR1 is KGHSH, CDR2 LQKENI. As DNA, the CDR3 is TGTGCCAGCTCACCCCCAACGACTAGCGGGGGGGCATCGGATACGCAGTATTTT. Protein sequence: CASSPPTTSGGASDTQYF. Full variable domain (rest looked up from reference TRBV18 and TRBJ2-3): NAGVMQNPRHLVRRRGQEARLRCSPMKGHSHVYWYRQLPEEGLKFMVYLQKENIIDESGMPKERFSAEFPKEGPSILRIQQVVRGDSAAYFCASSPPTTSGGASDTQYFGPGTRLTVL.

The chain links TRBV30 to TRBJ2-3; D possibly uses TRBD1 or TRBD2 (5 bases each). The CDR3 is 15 amino acids. Trimming removed 1 base at V and 2 bases at J, with 13 bases between. Germline V gives CDR1 GTSNPN, CDR2 SVGIG (reference sequence). CDR3 sequence reads: CAWSETAAYTDTQYF. As DNA, the CDR3 is TGTGCCTGGAGTGAGACAGCGGCTTACACAGATACGCAGTATTTT.

This chain joins TRBV10-3 and TRBJ2-2; no firm D call. This CDR3 region has 12 residues. Germline V gene sequence: CDR1 ENHRY, CDR2 SYGVKD. V lost 4 bases and J lost 4, with 4 bases in between. The CDR3 here is CAISGGTGELFF. CDR3 DNA sequence: TGTGCCATCAGTGGCGGCACCGGGGAGCTGTTTTTT.

The rearrangement links TRBV11-2 to TRBJ1-6, with 8 bases lining up with TRBD1. The CDR3 is made up of 15 amino acids. Germline V gives CDR1 SGHAT, CDR2 FQNNGV. V was pared by 6 bases and J by 9 bases, with 10 bases of the junction left unmatched. The CDR3 DNA reads as TGTGCCAGCAGGTCCCTCAGGGGGCCTGTTTCACCCCTCCACTTT. Amino acids: CASRSLRGPVSPLHF.

The chain employs TRBV30 and TRBJ1-2, with D unresolved. The CDR3 is 13 amino acids. V was trimmed by 2 bases and J by 2 bases, leaving 9 bases between them. Germline V gives CDR1 GTSNPN, CDR2 SVGIG (reference sequence). The CDR3 protein is CAWSPPLNYGYTF. DNA for the CDR3: TGTGCCTGGAGTCCGCCCCTGAACTATGGCTACACCTTC.

The chain uses TRBV5-1 and TRBJ1-2; 9 bases map to TRBD1. Germline CDR1 and CDR2: SGHRS and YFSETQ. The CDR3 sequence is 14 residues long. The V segment lost 0 bases and the J segment 8 bases; nucleotides outside the gene matches: 5. The CDR3 nucleotides read TGCGCCAGCAGCTTGGTGGGACAGGGATACGGCTACACCTTC. It translates to CASSLVGQGYGYTF.

The V and J genes are TRBV5-1 and TRBJ1-1, with D tentatively TRBD1 (6 bases). The CDR3 has 14 amino acids. V was cut by 9 bases and J by 3 bases, with 18 bases left in between. The germline CDR1 and CDR2 sequences are SGHRS and YFSETQ. CDR3 sequence reads: CATSTGRRDTEAFF. Here the CDR3 DNA reads TGCGCCACTTCGACAGGCCGGAGGGACACTGAAGCTTTCTTT.

The rearrangement joins TRBV2 to TRBJ2-7; D remains ambiguous. The CDR3 runs 14 residues. From germline, CDR1 is SNHLY and CDR2 FYNNEI. The V end was cut by 7 bases, the J end by 6 bases, with 19 bases between. CDR3: CASTPTAFGTEQYF. The CDR3 DNA sequence: TGTGCCAGCACCCCCACCGCGTTTGGCACCGAGCAGTACTTC. Full variable domain (outside the CDR3, taken from reference TRBV2 and TRBJ2-7): EPEVTQTPSHQVTQMGQEVILRCVPISNHLYFYWYRQILGQKVEFLVSFYNNEISEKSEIFDDQFSVERPDGSNFTLKIRSTKLEDSAMYFCASTPTAFGTEQYFGPGTRLTVT.

This chain uses TRBV2 with TRBJ1-5, with TRBD1 matching over 12 bases. Per germline, CDR1 SNHLY and CDR2 FYNNEI. CDR3 length: 15 amino acids. V shed 4 bases and J 4 bases; nucleotides not matched to a gene: 2. The CDR3 bases are TGTGCCAGCAGTGGGGGACAGGGGGCGAATCAGCCCCAGCATTTT. Residues: CASSGGQGANQPQHF. The full variable domain, with the rest looked up from reference TRBV2 and TRBJ1-5, is EPEVTQTPSHQVTQMGQEVILRCVPISNHLYFYWYRQILGQKVEFLVSFYNNEISEKSEIFDDQFSVERPDGSNFTLKIRSTKLEDSAMYFCASSGGQGANQPQHFGDGTRLSIL.

The rearrangement links TRBV5-1 to TRBJ1-1; D is possibly TRBD1 (5 bases). The CDR3 sequence is 13 residues long. Germline V gives CDR1 SGHRS, CDR2 YFSETQ. Between the trimmed V and J ends, which lost 4 bases and 3 bases, there was a span of 10 bases. The CDR3 loop reads CASSSQGYTEAFF. The DNA of the CDR3 is TGCGCCAGCAGCAGTCAGGGCTACACTGAAGCTTTCTTT.

CDR3 coding DNA: TGCGCCAGCAGTGAGTCGTGGTCAGGCGCTGAAGCTTTCTTT. Translation: CASSESWSGAEAFF. The chain uses TRBV10-1 and TRBJ1-1; D gene unclear. The germline V gene has CDR1 WNHNN and CDR2 SYGVQD (reference sequence). The germline V and J ends were trimmed by 0 bases and 6 bases, with 11 bases remaining between them. The CDR3 runs 14 residues.

Here the CDR3 DNA reads TGCAGCGTTGCACAGGGCAGTGATTCACCCCTCCACTTT. Its translation: CSVAQGSDSPLHF. This rearrangement joins TRBV29-1 to TRBJ1-6; D might be TRBD1 (6 bases). The ends were cut back, 4 bases at V and 8 bases at J, with 12 bases in the middle. Germline CDR1 reads SQVTM; CDR2 reads ANQGSEA. The CDR3 is made up of 13 amino acids.

This clone was recorded once. The chain links TRBV11-2 to TRBJ2-1; D possibly uses TRBD1 or TRBD2 (6 bases each). The V end was cut by 5 bases, the J end by 3 bases, with 14 bases between. CDR1 and CDR2 (germline): SGHAT, FQNNGV. The CDR3 extends over 15 amino acids. The DNA of the CDR3 is TGTGCCAGCAGCCCCCACGGGGGCGGCTACAATGAGCAGTTCTTC. It encodes CASSPHGGGYNEQFF.

J is TRBJ1-1 and V is TRBV19, with D possibly TRBD1 on 6 matching bases. Trimming shortened V by 2 bases and J by 6 bases, and 10 bases separated the two germline ends. The germline CDR1 and CDR2 sequences are LNHDA and SQIVND (reference sequence). The CDR3 has 13 residues. CDR3 sequence reads: CASSIWGAAEAFF. The CDR3 DNA sequence: TGTGCCAGTAGTATATGGGGGGCCGCTGAAGCTTTCTTT.

This rearrangement joins TRBV5-1 to TRBJ2-7; tentatively, D is TRBD1 (6 bases). This CDR3 is 15 amino acids long. Per germline, CDR1 SGHRS and CDR2 YFSETQ. The V end was cut by 4 bases, the J end by 3 bases, with 17 bases between. CDR3 region: CASSHDTSGVYEQYF. CDR3 sequence (DNA): TGCGCCAGCAGCCATGACACCTCAGGGGTCTACGAGCAGTACTTC. Drawing the rest from reference TRBV5-1 and TRBJ2-7, the complete variable domain is KAGVTQTPRYLIKTRGQQVTLSCSPISGHRSVSWYQQTPGQGLQFLFEYFSETQRNKGNFPGRFSGRQFSNSRSEMNVSTLELGDSALYLCASSHDTSGVYEQYFGPGTRLTVT.